This T cell receptor (beta chain) was identified in a study of shared clonotypes between healthy human individuals. Produced via immunoSEQ multiplex PCR; TCRdb's table is partial and in-frame only. The sample gives some 1 million clones, about 76% of which show up once; about 1.4% is in the top ten. The CDR3 has 13 residues. The germline CDR1 and CDR2 sequences are SGHTA and FQGNSA. The V gene lost 4 bases and the J gene lost 4 bases, with 10 bases spanning the gap. The sequenced sample was memory CD4+ T cells sorted from blood. As for subset: CD45RA-negative fraction. This chain joins TRBV7-2 and TRBJ1-2, with no clear D. The clonotype comes from a man younger than 35 in good health. The CDR3 coding sequence is TGTGCCAGCAGCTCACAAACGGGCTATGGCTACACCTTC. Encoded protein: CASSSQTGYGYTF.